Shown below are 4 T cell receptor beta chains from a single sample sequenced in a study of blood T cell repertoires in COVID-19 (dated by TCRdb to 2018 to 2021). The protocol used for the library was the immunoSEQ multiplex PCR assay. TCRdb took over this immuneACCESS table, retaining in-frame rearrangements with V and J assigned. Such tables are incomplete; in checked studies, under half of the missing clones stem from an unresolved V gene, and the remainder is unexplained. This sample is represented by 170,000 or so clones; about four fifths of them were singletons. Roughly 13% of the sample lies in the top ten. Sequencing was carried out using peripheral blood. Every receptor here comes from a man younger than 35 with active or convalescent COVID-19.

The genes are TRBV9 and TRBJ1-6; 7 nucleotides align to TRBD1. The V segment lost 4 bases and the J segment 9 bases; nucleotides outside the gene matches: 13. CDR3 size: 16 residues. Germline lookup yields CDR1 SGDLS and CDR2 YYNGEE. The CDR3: CASSPQGLNIGSPLHF. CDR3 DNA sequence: TGTGCCAGCAGCCCACAGGGGCTTAATATTGGTTCACCCCTCCACTTT.

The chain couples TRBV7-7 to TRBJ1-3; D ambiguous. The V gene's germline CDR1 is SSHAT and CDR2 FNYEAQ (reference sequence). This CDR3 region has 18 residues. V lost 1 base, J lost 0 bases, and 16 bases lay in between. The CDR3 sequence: CASSLEAVGSRSGNTIYF. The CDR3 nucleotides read TGTGCCAGCAGCTTAGAGGCGGTCGGGTCTCGCTCTGGAAACACCATATATTTT.

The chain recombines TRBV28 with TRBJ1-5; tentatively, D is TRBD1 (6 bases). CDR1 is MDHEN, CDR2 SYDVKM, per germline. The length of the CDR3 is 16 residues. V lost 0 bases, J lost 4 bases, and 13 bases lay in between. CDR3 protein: CASSLWSQGTNQPQHF. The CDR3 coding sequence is TGTGCCAGCAGTTTATGGTCACAGGGCACGAATCAGCCCCAGCATTTT.

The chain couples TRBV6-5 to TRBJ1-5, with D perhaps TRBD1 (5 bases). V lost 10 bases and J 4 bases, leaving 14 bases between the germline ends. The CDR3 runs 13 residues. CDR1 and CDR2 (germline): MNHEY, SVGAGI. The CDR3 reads CATMGGGNQPQHF. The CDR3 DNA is TGTGCCACCATGGGGGGAGGGAATCAGCCCCAGCATTTT.